The clone carrying this TCR beta chain was counted only a few times. Its antigen is unknown. It was via CD45RO/CCR7/CD25/CD127/CD95/CD27 that CD4+ naive, central memory, regulatory and stem cell-like memory cells were sorted. Investigators reverse transcribed all isolated RNA, so they sequenced expressed TCRB transcripts. Produced via immunoSEQ multiplex PCR; TCRdb's table is partial and in-frame only. Among about 300,000 clones listed, about 14% were seen once. The data stem from a study of beta chain features in type 1 diabetes. Study-wide results and limits: All four CD4+ subsets from Type 1 diabetes patients carried moderately but significantly shorter TCRB CDR3s. At VDJ recombination sites, type 1 diabetes patients had fewer insertions and more deleted nucleotides.

The CDR3 spans 16 residues. Germline assignment: CDR1 KGHSH and CDR2 LQKENI. J gave up 5 bases and V 2 bases, and 11 bases lay outside the gene matches. The sequenced material came from naive CD4+ T cells from blood. This clonotype was obtained from a woman younger than 35 with type 1 diabetes. The chain employs TRBV18 and TRBJ2-7; 8 positions agree with TRBD1. CDR3 protein: CASSPINQGAHHEQYF. The CDR3 DNA follows: TGTGCCAGCTCACCAATAAACCAGGGGGCGCATCACGAGCAGTACTTC.